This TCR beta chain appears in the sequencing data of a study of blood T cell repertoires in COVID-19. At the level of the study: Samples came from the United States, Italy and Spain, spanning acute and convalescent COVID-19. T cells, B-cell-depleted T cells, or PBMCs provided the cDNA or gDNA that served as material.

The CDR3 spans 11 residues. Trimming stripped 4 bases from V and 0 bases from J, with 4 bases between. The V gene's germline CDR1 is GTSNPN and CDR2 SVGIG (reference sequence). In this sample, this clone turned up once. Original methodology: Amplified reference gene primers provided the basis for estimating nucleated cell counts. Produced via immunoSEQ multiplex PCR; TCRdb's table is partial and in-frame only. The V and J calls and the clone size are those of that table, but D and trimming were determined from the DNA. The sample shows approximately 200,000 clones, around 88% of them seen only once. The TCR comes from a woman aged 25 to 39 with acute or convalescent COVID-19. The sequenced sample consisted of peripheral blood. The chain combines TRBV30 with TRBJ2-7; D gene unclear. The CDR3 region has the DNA TGTGCCTGGACAGACTCCTACGAGCAGTACTTC. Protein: CAWTDSYEQYF.